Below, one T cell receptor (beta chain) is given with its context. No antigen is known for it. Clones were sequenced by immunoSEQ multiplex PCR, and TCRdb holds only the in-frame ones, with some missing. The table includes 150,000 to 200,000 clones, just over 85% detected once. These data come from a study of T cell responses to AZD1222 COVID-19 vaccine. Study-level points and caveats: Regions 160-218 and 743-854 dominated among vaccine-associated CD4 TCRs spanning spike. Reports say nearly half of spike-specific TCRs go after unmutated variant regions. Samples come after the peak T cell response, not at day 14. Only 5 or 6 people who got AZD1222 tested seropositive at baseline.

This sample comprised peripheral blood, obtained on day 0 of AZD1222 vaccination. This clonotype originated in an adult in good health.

CDR3 in DNA: TGTGCCAGCAGCGTAGCGGGACTAGCGGGCTACAATGAGCAGTTCTTC. Residues: CASSVAGLAGYNEQFF. The J gene is TRBJ2-1, the V gene TRBV9; 12 nucleotides match TRBD2. The J segment lost 3 bases and the V segment lost 0 bases, leaving 1 base of the junction unmatched. CDR1 and CDR2 from the germline V gene are SGDLS and YYNGEE. This CDR3 contains 16 residues.